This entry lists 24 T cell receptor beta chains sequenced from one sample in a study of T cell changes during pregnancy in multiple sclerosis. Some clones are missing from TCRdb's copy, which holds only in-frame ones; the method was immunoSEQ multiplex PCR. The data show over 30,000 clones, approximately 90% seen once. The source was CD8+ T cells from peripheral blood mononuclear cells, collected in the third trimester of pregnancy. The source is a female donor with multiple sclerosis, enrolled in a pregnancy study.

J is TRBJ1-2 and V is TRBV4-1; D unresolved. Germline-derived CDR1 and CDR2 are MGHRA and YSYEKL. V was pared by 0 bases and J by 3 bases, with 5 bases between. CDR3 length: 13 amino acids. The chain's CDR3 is CASSQDRDYGYTF. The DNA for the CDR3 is TGCGCCAGCAGCCAAGATCGGGACTATGGCTACACCTTC.

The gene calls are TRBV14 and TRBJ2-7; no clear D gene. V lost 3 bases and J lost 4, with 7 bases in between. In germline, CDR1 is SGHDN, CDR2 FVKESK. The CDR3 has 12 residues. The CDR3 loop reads CASSHGSYEQYF. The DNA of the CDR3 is TGTGCCAGCAGCCACGGGTCATACGAGCAGTACTTC.

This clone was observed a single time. CDR3 amino acids: CSVGGAGVGYTF. The DNA for the CDR3 is TGCAGCGTTGGAGGAGCAGGGGTTGGCTACACCTTC. The chain carries TRBV29-1 and TRBJ1-2, with D possibly TRBD1 on 6 matching bases. This CDR3 contains 12 residues. Germline lookup yields CDR1 SQVTM and CDR2 ANQGSEA. Trimming shortened V by 4 bases and J by 7 bases, and 13 bases separated the two germline ends.

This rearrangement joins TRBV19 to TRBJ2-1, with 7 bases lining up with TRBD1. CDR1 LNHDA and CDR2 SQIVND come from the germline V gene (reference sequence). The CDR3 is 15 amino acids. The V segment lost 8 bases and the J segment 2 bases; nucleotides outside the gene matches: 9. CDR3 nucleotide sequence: TGTGCCAGTCAAAGACAGGGCGGCACCTACAATGAGCAGTTCTTC. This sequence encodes CASQRQGGTYNEQFF.

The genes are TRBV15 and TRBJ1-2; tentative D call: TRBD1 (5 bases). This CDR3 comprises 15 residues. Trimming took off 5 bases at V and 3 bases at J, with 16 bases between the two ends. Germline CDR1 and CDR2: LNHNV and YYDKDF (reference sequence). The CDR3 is CATSPLPAGDYGYTF. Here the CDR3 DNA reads TGTGCCACCAGCCCCCTCCCCGCGGGGGACTATGGCTACACCTTC.

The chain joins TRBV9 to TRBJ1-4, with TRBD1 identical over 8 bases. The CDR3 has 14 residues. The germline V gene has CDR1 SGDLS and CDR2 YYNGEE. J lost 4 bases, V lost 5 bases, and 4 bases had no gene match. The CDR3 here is CASSTGGSNEKLFF. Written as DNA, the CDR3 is TGTGCCAGCAGTACAGGGGGGAGTAATGAAAAACTGTTTTTT.

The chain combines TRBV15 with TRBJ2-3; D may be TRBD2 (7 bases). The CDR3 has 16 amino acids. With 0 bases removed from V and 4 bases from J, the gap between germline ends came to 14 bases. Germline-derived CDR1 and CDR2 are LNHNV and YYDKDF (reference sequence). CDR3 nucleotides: TGTGCCACCAGCAGAGATGTGGTGGGGGGGCCAGATACGCAGTATTTT. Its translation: CATSRDVVGGPDTQYF. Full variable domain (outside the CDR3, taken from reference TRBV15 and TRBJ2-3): DAMVIQNPRYQVTQFGKPVTLSCSQTLNHNVMYWYQQKSSQAPKLLFHYYDKDFNNEADTPDNFQSRRPNTSFCFLDIRSPGLGDTAMYLCATSRDVVGGPDTQYFGPGTRLTVL.

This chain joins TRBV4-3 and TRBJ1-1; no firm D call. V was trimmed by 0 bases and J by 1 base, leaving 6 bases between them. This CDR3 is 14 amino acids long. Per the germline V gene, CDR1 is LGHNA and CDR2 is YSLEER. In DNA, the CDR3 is TGCGCCAGCAGCCAAGATCCGGGGAACACTGAAGCTTTCTTT. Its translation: CASSQDPGNTEAFF.

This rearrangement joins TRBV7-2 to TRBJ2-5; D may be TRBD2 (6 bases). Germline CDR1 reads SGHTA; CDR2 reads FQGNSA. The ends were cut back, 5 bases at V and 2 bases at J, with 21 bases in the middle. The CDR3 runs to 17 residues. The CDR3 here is CASSGGGYSESQETQYF. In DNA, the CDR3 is TGTGCCAGCAGCGGGGGAGGTTATAGCGAAAGTCAAGAGACCCAGTACTTC.

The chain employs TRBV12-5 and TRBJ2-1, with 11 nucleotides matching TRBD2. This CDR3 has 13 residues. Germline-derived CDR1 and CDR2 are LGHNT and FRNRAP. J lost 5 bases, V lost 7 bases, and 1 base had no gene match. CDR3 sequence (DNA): TGTGCTAGTGAACTAGCGGGGGACAATGAGCAGTTCTTC. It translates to CASELAGDNEQFF.

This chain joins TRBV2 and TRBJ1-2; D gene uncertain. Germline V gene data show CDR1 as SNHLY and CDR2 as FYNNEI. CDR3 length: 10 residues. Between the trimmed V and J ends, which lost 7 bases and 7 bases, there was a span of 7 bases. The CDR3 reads CASMAVGYTF. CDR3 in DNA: TGTGCCAGCATGGCGGTTGGCTACACCTTC.

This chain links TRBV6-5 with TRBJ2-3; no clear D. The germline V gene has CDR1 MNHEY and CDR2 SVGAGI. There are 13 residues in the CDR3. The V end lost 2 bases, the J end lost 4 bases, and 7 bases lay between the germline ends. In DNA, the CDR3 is TGTGCCAGCAGTTACGGGCAGGCAGATACGCAGTATTTT. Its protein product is CASSYGQADTQYF.

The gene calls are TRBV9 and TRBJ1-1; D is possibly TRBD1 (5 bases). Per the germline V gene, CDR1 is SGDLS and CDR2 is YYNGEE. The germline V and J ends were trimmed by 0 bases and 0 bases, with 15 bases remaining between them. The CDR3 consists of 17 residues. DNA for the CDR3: TGTGCCAGCAGCGTAGAGGGGACTCAACCTATGAACACTGAAGCTTTCTTT. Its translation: CASSVEGTQPMNTEAFF.

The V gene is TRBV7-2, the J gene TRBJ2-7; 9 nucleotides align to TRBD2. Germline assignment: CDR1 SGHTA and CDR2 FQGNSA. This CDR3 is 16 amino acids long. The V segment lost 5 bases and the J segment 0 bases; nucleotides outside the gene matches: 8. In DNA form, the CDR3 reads TGTGCCAGCAGCCTCTCGAGCGGGGGGAGCTCCTACGAGCAGTACTTC. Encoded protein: CASSLSSGGSSYEQYF.

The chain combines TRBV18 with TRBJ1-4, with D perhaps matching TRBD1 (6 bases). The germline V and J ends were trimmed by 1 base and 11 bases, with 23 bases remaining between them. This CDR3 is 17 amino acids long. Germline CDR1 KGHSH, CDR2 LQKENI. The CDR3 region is CASSPLRQVTRGRKLFF. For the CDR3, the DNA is TGTGCCAGCTCACCACTTAGACAGGTGACAAGAGGGCGGAAACTGTTTTTT.

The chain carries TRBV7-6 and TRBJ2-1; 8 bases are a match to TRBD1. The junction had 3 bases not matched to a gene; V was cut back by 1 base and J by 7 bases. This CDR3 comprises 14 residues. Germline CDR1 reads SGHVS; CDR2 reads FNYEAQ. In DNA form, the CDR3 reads TGTGCCAGCAGCTTAGGGACAGGGACGAATGAGCAGTTCTTC. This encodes CASSLGTGTNEQFF. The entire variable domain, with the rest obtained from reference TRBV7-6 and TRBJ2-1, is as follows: GAGVSQSPRYKVTKRGQDVALRCDPISGHVSLYWYRQALGQGPEFLTYFNYEAQQDKSGLPNDRFSAERPEGSISTLTIQRTEQRDSAMYRCASSLGTGTNEQFFGPGTRLTVL.

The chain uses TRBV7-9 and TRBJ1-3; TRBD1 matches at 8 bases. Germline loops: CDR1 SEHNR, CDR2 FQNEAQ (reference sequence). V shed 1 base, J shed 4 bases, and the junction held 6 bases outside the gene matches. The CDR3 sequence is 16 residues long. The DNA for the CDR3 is TGTGCCAGCAGCTTAGTACAGGGGGGGTTCGGAAACACCATATATTTT. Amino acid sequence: CASSLVQGGFGNTIYF.

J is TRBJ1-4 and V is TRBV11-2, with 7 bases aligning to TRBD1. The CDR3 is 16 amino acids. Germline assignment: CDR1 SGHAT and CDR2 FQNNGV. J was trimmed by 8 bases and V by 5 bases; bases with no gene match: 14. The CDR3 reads CASSHWAETGTEKLFF. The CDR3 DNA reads TGTGCCAGCAGCCACTGGGCCGAGACAGGGACCGAAAAACTGTTTTTT.

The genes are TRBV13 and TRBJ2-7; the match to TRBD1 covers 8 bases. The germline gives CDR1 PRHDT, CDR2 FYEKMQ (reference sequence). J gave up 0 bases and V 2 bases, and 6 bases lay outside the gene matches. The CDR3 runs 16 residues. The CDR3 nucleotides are TGTGCCAGCAGCTTAAGGGGGGACAGGAGCTCCTACGAGCAGTACTTC. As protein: CASSLRGDRSSYEQYF.

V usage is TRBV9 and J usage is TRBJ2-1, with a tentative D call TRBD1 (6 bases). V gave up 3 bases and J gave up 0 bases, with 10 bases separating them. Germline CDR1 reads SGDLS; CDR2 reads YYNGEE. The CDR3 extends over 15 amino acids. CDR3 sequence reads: CASSATGSSYNEQFF. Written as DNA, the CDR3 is TGTGCCAGCAGCGCCACAGGGAGCTCCTACAATGAGCAGTTCTTC.

CDR3 nucleotides: TGTGCCAGCAGCTTAGAACAGGTTCCAGGGCTGGGGAATCAGCCCCAGCATTTT. Translation: CASSLEQVPGLGNQPQHF. V and J are TRBV7-9 and TRBJ1-5, with a weak D call TRBD1 (5 bases). Trimming pared 1 base from V and 4 bases from J, leaving 20 bases between. CDR3 length equals 18 residues. CDR1 SEHNR and CDR2 FQNEAQ come from the germline V gene (reference sequence). Full variable domain (rest looked up from reference TRBV7-9 and TRBJ1-5): DTGVSQNPRHKITKRGQNVTFRCDPISEHNRLYWYRQTLGQGPEFLTYFQNEAQLEKSRLLSDRFSAERPKGSFSTLEIQRTEQGDSAMYLCASSLEQVPGLGNQPQHFGDGTRLSIL.

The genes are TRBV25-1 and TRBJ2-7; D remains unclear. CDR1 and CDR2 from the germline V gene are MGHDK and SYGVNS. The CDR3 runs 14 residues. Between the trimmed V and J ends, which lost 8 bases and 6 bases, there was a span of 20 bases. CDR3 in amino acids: CASHATWSTGEQYF. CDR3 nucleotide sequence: TGTGCCAGCCACGCAACTTGGTCTACTGGCGAGCAGTACTTC.

CDR3 DNA sequence: TGTGCCAGTCAGGACAGGGTTGCCTCCTACGAGCAGTACTTC. As protein: CASQDRVASYEQYF. The rearrangement joins TRBV19 to TRBJ2-7, with TRBD1 matching 8 bases. Trimming at V came to 8 bases and at J to 0 bases, leaving 6 bases not matched to a gene. This CDR3 is 14 amino acids long. The germline gives CDR1 LNHDA, CDR2 SQIVND (reference sequence).

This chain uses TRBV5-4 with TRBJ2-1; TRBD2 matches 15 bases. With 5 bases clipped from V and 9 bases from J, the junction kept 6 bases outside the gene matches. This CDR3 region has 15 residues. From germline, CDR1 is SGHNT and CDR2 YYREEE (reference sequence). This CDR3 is CASSGLAGGKGEQFF. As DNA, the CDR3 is TGTGCCAGCAGTGGACTAGCGGGGGGGAAAGGTGAGCAGTTCTTC. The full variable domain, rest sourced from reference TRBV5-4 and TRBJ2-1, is ETGVTQSPTHLIKTRGQQVTLRCSSQSGHNTVSWYQQALGQGPQFIFQYYREEENGRGNFPPRFSGLQFPNYSSELNVNALELDDSALYLCASSGLAGGKGEQFFGPGTRLTVL.